This T cell receptor beta chain was documented in a study of T cells in Graves' hyperthyroidism and ophthalmopathy. Overall study: Upon initial diagnosis and before any treatment, peripheral blood was collected. Findings and caveats of the study: The blood repertoire included most of the expanded thyroid clonotypes above 0.001. In simple terms, a model built on 13 V-J features told ophthalmopathy apart from stable hyperthyroidism.

Diagnosis rested on symptoms, serum thyroxine and TRAb, thyroid ultrasound, and orbital computed tomography. CDR3 size: 15 residues. Losses at the gene ends were 3 bases for V and 6 bases for J; bases not matched to a gene: 9. Researchers took RNA transcripts and amplified the TCR beta CDR3 regions from them. The HTBI set primed first-round TCR CDR3 RT-PCR. In TCRdb, the multiplex PCR reads were re-called with MiXCR into one record per CDR3 protein. This sample has fewer than 300,000 distinct CDR3 sequences, with around 15% found just once. To note about this clonotype: Its antigen is currently unknown.

The sample comprised blood. The sequence was obtained from a woman aged 50 to 60 with Graves' hyperthyroidism that later progressed to Graves' ophthalmopathy. This chain links TRBV12-3 or TRBV12-4 with TRBJ2-7; 9 positions agree with TRBD2. CDR3 amino acids: CASSFGVAGVIEQYF. The CDR3 DNA is TGTGCCAGCAGTTTTGGGGTAGCGGGAGTAATCGAGCAGTACTTC.